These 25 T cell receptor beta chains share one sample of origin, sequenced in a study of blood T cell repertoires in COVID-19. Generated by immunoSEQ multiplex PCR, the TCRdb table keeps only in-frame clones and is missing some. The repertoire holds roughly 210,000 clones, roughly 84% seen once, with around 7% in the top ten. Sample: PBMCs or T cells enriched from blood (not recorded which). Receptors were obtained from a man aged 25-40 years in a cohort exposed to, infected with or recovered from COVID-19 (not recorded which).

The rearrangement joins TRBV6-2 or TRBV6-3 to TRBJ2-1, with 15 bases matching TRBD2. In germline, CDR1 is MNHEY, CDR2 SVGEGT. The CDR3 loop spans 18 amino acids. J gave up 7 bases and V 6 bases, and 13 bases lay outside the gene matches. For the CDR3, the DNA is TGTGCCAGCAGCTCTCTCAGGACTAGCGGGAGGGCCAGGAATGAGCAGTTCTTC. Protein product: CASSSLRTSGRARNEQFF.

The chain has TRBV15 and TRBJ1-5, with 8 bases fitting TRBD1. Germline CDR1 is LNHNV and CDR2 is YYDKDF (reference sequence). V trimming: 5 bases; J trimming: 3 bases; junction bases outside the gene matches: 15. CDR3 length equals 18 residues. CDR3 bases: TGTGCCACCAGCGGAAAAAGGGCAGGGGGCCCAAACAATCAGCCCCAGCATTTT. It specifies CATSGKRAGGPNNQPQHF.

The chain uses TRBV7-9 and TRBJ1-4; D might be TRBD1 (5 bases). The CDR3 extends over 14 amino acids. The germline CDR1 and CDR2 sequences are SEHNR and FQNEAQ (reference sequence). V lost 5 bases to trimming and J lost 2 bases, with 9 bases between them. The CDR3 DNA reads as TGTGCCAGCAGCCCAGGGATCACTAATGAAAAACTGTTTTTT. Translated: CASSPGITNEKLFF.

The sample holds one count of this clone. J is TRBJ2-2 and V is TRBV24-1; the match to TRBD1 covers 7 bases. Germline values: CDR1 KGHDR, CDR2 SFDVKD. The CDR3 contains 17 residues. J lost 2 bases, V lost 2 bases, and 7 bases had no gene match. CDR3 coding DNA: TGTGCCACCAGTGATTCCGACAGGGCCATAAACACCGGGGAGCTGTTTTTT. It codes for CATSDSDRAINTGELFF.

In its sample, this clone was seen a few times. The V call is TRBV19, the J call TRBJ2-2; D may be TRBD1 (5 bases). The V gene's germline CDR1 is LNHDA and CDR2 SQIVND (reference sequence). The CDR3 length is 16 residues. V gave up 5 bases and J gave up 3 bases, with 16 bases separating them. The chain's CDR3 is CASSPKGLLDTGELFF. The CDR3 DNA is TGTGCCAGTAGTCCCAAGGGGCTCTTGGACACCGGGGAGCTGTTTTTT. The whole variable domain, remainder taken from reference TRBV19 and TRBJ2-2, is DGGITQSPKYLFRKEGQNVTLSCEQNLNHDAMYWYRQDPGQGLRLIYYSQIVNDFQKGDIAEGYSVSREKKESFPLTVTSAQKNPTAFYLCASSPKGLLDTGELFFGEGSRLTVL.

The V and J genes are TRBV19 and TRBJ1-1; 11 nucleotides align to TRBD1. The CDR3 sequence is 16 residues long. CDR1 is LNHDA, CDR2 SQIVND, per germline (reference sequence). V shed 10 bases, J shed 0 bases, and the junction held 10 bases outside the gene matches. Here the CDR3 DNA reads TGTGCCATCAGACCCGGGACAGGGGGGATGAACACTGAAGCTTTCTTT. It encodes CAIRPGTGGMNTEAFF.

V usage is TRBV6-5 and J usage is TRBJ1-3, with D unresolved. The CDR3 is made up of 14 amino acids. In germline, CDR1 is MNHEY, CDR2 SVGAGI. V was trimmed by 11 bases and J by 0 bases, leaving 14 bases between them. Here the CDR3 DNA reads TGTGCCGTTTCCGAGAGTCCCTCTGGAAACACCATATATTTT. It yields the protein CAVSESPSGNTIYF.

CDR3 sequence reads: CASSTGTGGYNEQFF. CDR3 in DNA: TGTGCCAGCAGTACCGGGACAGGGGGCTACAATGAGCAGTTCTTC. J is TRBJ2-1 and V is TRBV27; TRBD1 matches at 11 bases. The CDR3 is made up of 15 amino acids. J was trimmed by 3 bases and V by 5 bases; bases with no gene match: 3. CDR1 and CDR2 (germline): MNHEY, SMNVEV (reference sequence).

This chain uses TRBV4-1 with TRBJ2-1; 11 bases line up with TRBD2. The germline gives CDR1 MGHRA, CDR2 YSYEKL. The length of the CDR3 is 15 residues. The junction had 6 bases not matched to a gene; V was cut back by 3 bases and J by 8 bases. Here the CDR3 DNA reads TGCGCCAGCAGCCAGGGACTAGCGGTAGACCATGAGCAGTTCTTC. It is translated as CASSQGLAVDHEQFF.

The CDR3 spells CASRRLGDTEAFF. The CDR3 DNA is TGTGCCAGCAGACGACTAGGGGACACTGAAGCTTTCTTT. This chain connects TRBV5-4 to TRBJ1-1; perhaps TRBD1 as D (5 bases). The germline V and J ends were trimmed by 5 bases and 3 bases, with 11 bases remaining between them. Looked up from germline, CDR1 is SGHNT and CDR2 is YYREEE (reference sequence). The CDR3 is made up of 13 amino acids. Filled out from reference TRBV5-4 and TRBJ1-1, the complete variable domain reads ETGVTQSPTHLIKTRGQQVTLRCSSQSGHNTVSWYQQALGQGPQFIFQYYREEENGRGNFPPRFSGLQFPNYSSELNVNALELDDSALYLCASRRLGDTEAFFGQGTRLTVV.

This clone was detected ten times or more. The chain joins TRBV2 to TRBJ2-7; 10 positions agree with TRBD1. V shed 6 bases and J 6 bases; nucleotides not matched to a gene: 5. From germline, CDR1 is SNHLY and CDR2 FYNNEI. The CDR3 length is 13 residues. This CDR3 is CASSPGQGREQYF. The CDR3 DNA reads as TGTGCCAGCAGCCCGGGACAGGGGCGCGAGCAGTACTTC.

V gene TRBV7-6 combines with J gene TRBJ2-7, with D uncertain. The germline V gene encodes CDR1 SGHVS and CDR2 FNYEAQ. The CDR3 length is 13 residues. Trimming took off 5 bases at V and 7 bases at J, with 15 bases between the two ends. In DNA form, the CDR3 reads TGTGCCAGCAGCACGGATACCCCCGGGGAGCAGTACTTC. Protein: CASSTDTPGEQYF.

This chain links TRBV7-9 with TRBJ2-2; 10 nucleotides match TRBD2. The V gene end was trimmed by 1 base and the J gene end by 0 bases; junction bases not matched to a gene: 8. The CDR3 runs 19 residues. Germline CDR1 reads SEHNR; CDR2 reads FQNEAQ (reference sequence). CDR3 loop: CASSLEWASGSANTGELFF. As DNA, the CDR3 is TGTGCCAGCAGCTTAGAATGGGCTAGCGGGAGCGCGAACACCGGGGAGCTGTTTTTT.

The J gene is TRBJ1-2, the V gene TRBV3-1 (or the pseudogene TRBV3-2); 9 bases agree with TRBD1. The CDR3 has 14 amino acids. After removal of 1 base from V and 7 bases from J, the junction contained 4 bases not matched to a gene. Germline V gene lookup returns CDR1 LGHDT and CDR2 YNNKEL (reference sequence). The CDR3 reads CASSQVQTGGGYTF. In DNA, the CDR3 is TGTGCCAGCAGCCAAGTCCAGACAGGGGGTGGCTACACCTTC.

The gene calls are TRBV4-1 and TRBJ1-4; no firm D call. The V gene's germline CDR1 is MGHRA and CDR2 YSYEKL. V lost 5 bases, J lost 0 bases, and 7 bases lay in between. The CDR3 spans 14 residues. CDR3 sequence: CASSRRATNEKLFF. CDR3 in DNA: TGCGCCAGCAGCAGGAGGGCAACTAATGAAAAACTGTTTTTT.

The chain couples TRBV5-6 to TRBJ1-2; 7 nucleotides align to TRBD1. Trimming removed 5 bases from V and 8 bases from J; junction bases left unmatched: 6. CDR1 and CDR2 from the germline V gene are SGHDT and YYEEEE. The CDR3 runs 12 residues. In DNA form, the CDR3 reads TGTGCCAGCAGAACAGGGGTAAGAGGCTACACCTTC. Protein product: CASRTGVRGYTF.

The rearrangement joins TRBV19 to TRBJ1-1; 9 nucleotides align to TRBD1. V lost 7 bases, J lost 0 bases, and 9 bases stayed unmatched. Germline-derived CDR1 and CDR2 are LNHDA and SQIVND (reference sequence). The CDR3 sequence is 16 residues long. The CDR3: CASIRGQGWVNTEAFF. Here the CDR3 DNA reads TGTGCCAGTATTCGGGGACAGGGTTGGGTGAACACTGAAGCTTTCTTT.

This CDR3 reads CASSLPSTGGSYEQYF. The CDR3 nucleotides read TGTGCCAGCAGTCTCCCCTCGACAGGGGGCTCCTACGAGCAGTACTTC. The rearrangement joins TRBV28 to TRBJ2-7, with 9 bases aligning to TRBD1. Trimming cost V 5 bases and J 0 bases; bases outside gene matches: 8. The CDR3 is 16 amino acids. CDR1 MDHEN and CDR2 SYDVKM come from the germline V gene.

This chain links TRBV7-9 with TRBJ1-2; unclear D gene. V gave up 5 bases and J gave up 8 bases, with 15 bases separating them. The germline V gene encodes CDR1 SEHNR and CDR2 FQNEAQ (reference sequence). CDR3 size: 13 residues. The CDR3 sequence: CASSEAGLFGYTF. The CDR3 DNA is TGTGCCAGCAGCGAGGCTGGTCTATTCGGCTACACCTTC. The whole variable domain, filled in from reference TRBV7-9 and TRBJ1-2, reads DTGVSQNPRHKITKRGQNVTFRCDPISEHNRLYWYRQTLGQGPEFLTYFQNEAQLEKSRLLSDRFSAERPKGSFSTLEIQRTEQGDSAMYLCASSEAGLFGYTFGSGTRLTVV.

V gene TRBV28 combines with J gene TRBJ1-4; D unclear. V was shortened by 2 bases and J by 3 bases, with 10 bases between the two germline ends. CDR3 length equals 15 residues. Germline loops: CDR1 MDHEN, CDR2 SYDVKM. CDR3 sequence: CASSLGTAANEKLFF. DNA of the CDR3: TGTGCCAGCAGTTTAGGTACAGCGGCTAATGAAAAACTGTTTTTT. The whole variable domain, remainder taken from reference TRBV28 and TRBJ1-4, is DVKVTQSSRYLVKRTGEKVFLECVQDMDHENMFWYRQDPGLGLRLIYFSYDVKMKEKGDIPEGYSVSREKKERFSLILESASTNQTSMYLCASSLGTAANEKLFFGSGTQLSVL.

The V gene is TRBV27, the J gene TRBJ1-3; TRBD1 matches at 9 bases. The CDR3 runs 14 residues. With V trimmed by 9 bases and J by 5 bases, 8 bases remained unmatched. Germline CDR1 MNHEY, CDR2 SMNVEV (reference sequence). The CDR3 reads CASLVQGARNTIYF. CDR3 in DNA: TGTGCCAGTCTCGTACAGGGGGCTAGAAACACCATATATTTT.

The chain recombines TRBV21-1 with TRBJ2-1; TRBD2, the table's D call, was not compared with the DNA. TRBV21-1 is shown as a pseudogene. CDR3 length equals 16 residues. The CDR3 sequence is CASSSHEAPVYNEQFF. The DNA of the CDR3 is TGTGCCAGCAGCAGTCACGAGGCCCCGGTGTACAATGAGCAGTTCTTC.

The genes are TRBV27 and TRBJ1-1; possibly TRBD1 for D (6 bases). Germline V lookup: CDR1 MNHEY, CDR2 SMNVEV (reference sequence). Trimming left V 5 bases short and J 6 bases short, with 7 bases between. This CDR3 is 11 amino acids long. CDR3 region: CASSHRAEAFF. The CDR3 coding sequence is TGTGCCAGCAGTCACAGGGCTGAAGCTTTCTTT.

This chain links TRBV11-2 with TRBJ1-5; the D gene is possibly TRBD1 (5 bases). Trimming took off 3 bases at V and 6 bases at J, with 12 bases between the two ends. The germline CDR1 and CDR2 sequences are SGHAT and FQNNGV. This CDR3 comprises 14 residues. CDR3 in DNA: TGTGCCAGCAGCTTCTCTGGGAGGGGTCAGCCCCAGCATTTT. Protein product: CASSFSGRGQPQHF.

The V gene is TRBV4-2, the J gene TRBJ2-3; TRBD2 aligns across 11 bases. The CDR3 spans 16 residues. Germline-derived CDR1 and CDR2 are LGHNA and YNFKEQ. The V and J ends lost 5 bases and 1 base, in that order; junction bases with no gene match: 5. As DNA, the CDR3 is TGTGCCAGCAGCTATAGCGGGAGGGCCGGCACAGATACGCAGTATTTT. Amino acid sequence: CASSYSGRAGTDTQYF.